This T cell receptor (beta chain) derives from a study of response to subunit inactivated influenza vaccine. TCRdb reanalysed the RT-PCR reads using MiXCR and keeps one entry per CDR3 protein. The data contain about 500,000 distinct CDR3 sequences, approximately 17% of them singletons. Study results and limitations: Authors suggested that a seasonal influenza vaccination recruits few new T cells each time.

This clonotype came up a few times. No antigen is known for it. J was trimmed by 8 bases and V by 2 bases; bases with no gene match: 7. The CDR3 runs 13 residues. Germline lookup yields CDR1 DFQATT and CDR2 SNEGSKA (reference sequence). The sequence came from a man between 50 and 70 years old who received an inactivated influenza vaccine. This sample comprised CD4+ T cells sorted from PBMCs, obtained less than 30 months after vaccination. This chain connects TRBV20-1 to TRBJ1-2; 8 bases fit TRBD1. The CDR3 bases are TGCAGTGCTAGACTCCGGACAGGGTTGGGCTACACCTTC. This gives the protein CSARLRTGLGYTF.